The 18 T cell receptor beta chains below were found in one sample sequenced in a study of metastatic and nonmetastatic thyroid tumors. From the PCR reads, TCRdb re-called clones with MiXCR. The table records 18,000 or so clones, more than 30% of them present only once. Among the patients, none had received any treatment before thyroid surgery. Sequenced input: tumor tissue. These receptors all come from a female donor with papillary thyroid cancer or a benign thyroid nodule (not recorded which). Some clones in this sample may be carry-over from other donors' samples.

This chain connects TRBV11-2 to TRBJ1-1; D is undetermined. CDR1 is SGHAT and CDR2 is FQNNGV in the germline V gene. This CDR3 has 13 amino acids. The ends were cut back, 5 bases at V and 4 bases at J, with 11 bases in the middle. CDR3 in amino acids: CASSRGQFTEAFF. The CDR3 DNA reads TGTGCCAGCAGCCGTGGGCAGTTCACTGAAGCTTTCTTT.

The chain recombines TRBV25-1 with TRBJ2-5, with unresolved D. CDR3 length equals 14 residues. Trimming left V 1 base short and J 1 base short, with 7 bases between. Per the germline V gene, CDR1 is MGHDK and CDR2 is SYGVNS. In DNA, the CDR3 is TGTGCCAGCAGTGAATTAACATTCCAAGAGACCCAGTACTTC. Its protein product is CASSELTFQETQYF.

This clone counts as large. The chain joins TRBV2 to TRBJ2-1, with 11 bases aligning to TRBD2. Germline V gene data show CDR1 as SNHLY and CDR2 as FYNNEI. Trimming removed 7 bases from V and 2 bases from J; junction bases left unmatched: 7. CDR3 length equals 16 residues. This CDR3 is CASKGSGRDTYNEQFF. CDR3 in DNA: TGTGCCAGCAAGGGTAGCGGGAGGGATACCTACAATGAGCAGTTCTTC.

This clone is judged medium-sized. This chain links TRBV2 with TRBJ2-1; D is possibly TRBD2 (5 bases). CDR1 and CDR2 (germline): SNHLY, FYNNEI. Between the trimmed V and J ends, which lost 4 bases and 4 bases, there was a span of 14 bases. There are 15 residues in the CDR3. The chain's CDR3 is CASSGRLGVYNEQFF. CDR3 nucleotides: TGTGCCAGCAGTGGTCGTTTGGGAGTGTACAATGAGCAGTTCTTC.

This sequence joins TRBV4-1 and TRBJ2-5; 9 positions agree with TRBD1. This CDR3 comprises 15 residues. Germline V gene lookup returns CDR1 MGHRA and CDR2 YSYEKL. After removal of 0 bases from V and 3 bases from J, the junction contained 2 bases not matched to a gene. In nucleotides, the CDR3 is TGCGCCAGCAGCCAAGATGGGACAGGGAAAGAGACCCAGTACTTC. Translated, it gives CASSQDGTGKETQYF.

This clone is termed medium-sized. This chain links TRBV5-1 with TRBJ2-7; D not resolved. The length of the CDR3 is 12 residues. The germline V and J ends were trimmed by 0 bases and 8 bases, with 9 bases remaining between them. CDR1 SGHRS and CDR2 YFSETQ come from the germline V gene. In DNA form, the CDR3 reads TGCGCCAGCAGCTTGGTTTCCGAGCAGCAGTACTTC. This gives the protein CASSLVSEQQYF.

For this clone: The identical CDR3 is also encoded by other nucleotide sequences in the sample. This chain links TRBV6-1 with TRBJ1-2; D remains unclear. V lost 6 bases and J 4 bases, leaving 9 bases between the germline ends. CDR3 length equals 12 residues. Germline CDR1 is MNHNS and CDR2 is SASEGT. CDR3 bases: TGTGCCAGCAGCCTGGGTATCTATGGCTACACCTTC. This gives the protein CASSLGIYGYTF.

The chain joins TRBV2 to TRBJ2-1; unclear D gene. V was clipped by 4 bases and J by 4 bases, with 8 bases between them. The CDR3 spans 13 residues. Germline V lookup: CDR1 SNHLY, CDR2 FYNNEI. The CDR3 sequence: CASSAGPYNEQFF. CDR3 DNA sequence: TGTGCCAGCAGTGCAGGCCCTTACAATGAGCAGTTCTTC.

The chain employs TRBV11-2 and TRBJ1-3; 7 bases match TRBD1. V lost 3 bases and J lost 3; bases outside the gene matches: 8. Looked up from germline, CDR1 is SGHAT and CDR2 is FQNNGV. There are 16 residues in the CDR3. Written as DNA, the CDR3 is TGTGCCAGCAGCTTTCTAGAGGGGGCCAGTGGAAACACCATATATTTT. Residues: CASSFLEGASGNTIYF.

This clone was observed a few times. The chain employs TRBV6-1 and TRBJ1-5; TRBD1 matches 11 bases. The CDR3 covers 14 residues. Germline assignment: CDR1 MNHNS and CDR2 SASEGT. The V and J ends lost 7 bases and 6 bases, in that order; junction bases with no gene match: 5. This CDR3 reads CASTGQGAIQPQHF. The CDR3, as DNA: TGTGCCAGCACTGGACAGGGGGCGATTCAGCCCCAGCATTTT.

This clone was seen more than once but under ten times. This chain links TRBV9 with TRBJ1-2; 7 nucleotides line up with TRBD1. The junction had 4 bases not matched to a gene; V was cut back by 0 bases and J by 2 bases. This CDR3 is built from 15 residues. CDR1 is SGDLS, CDR2 YYNGEE, per germline. CDR3 amino acids: CASSVVGQDNYGYTF. The CDR3, as DNA: TGTGCCAGCAGCGTAGTTGGACAGGACAACTATGGCTACACCTTC.

This clone was picked up a small number of times. The chain has TRBV30 and TRBJ1-6; 8 bases are shared with TRBD1. The CDR3 is 14 residues long. Germline loops: CDR1 GTSNPN, CDR2 SVGIG (reference sequence). V was clipped by 3 bases and J by 5 bases; unmatched bases: 3. CDR3 DNA sequence: TGTGCCTGGAGCAGGGGACAGGATAATTCACCCCTCCACTTT. It translates to CAWSRGQDNSPLHF.

At least ten counts were recorded for this clone. The junction differs from germline at one of its ends, possibly a read error. The J gene is TRBJ2-7, the V gene TRBV6-1; D is unclear. Germline assignment: CDR1 MNHNS and CDR2 SASEGT. The CDR3 is made up of 12 amino acids. The CDR3 DNA sequence: TGTGCCAGCAGTGATATCTCCCACGAGCAGTACTTC. Translation gives CASSDISHEQYF.

This rearrangement joins TRBV6-2 or TRBV6-3 to TRBJ2-2, with TRBD1 matching over 8 bases. Per germline, CDR1 MNHEY and CDR2 SVGEGT. The CDR3 contains 13 residues. The trim removed 6 bases at V and 6 bases at J, leaving 3 bases unmatched. The CDR3 DNA reads as TGTGCCAGCAGGAAACAGGGGGCCGGGGAGCTGTTTTTT. It yields the protein CASRKQGAGELFF.

To note about this clone: Relative to the germline gene, one junction end is altered; a read error may explain this. The chain couples TRBV20-1 to TRBJ1-1; 12 nucleotides match TRBD1. CDR3 length equals 15 residues. The germline V gene has CDR1 DFQATT and CDR2 SNEGSKA (reference sequence). The CDR3 sequence is CSASCLGTGGSEAFF. The CDR3 coding sequence is TGCAGTGCTAGTTGTCTTGGGACAGGGGGCTCGGAAGCTTTTTTT.

In this sample, this clone turned up many times. The chain has TRBV29-1 and TRBJ2-7, with 9 bases aligning to TRBD1. The J segment lost 4 bases and the V segment lost 6 bases, leaving 1 base of the junction unmatched. Germline-derived CDR1 and CDR2 are SQVTM and ANQGSEA. This CDR3 region has 11 residues. As DNA, the CDR3 is TGCAGCGTGGACAGGGGTTACGAGCAGTACTTC. Amino acid sequence: CSVDRGYEQYF.

V usage is TRBV11-2 and J usage is TRBJ2-3; no clear D gene. The V gene lost 2 bases and the J gene lost 3 bases, with 21 bases spanning the gap. The CDR3 contains 18 residues. Germline V gene sequence: CDR1 SGHAT, CDR2 FQNNGV. The CDR3 loop is CASSLWSVSGGRTDTQYF. In nucleotides, the CDR3 is TGTGCCAGCAGCTTATGGTCAGTATCGGGCGGTCGGACAGATACGCAGTATTTT.

By share, this clone counts as medium-sized. This chain links TRBV11-3 with TRBJ1-2; D uncertain. CDR3 size: 13 residues. Germline values: CDR1 SGHNT, CDR2 YENEEA. The V gene lost 1 base and the J gene lost 0 bases, with 3 bases spanning the gap. CDR3 DNA: TGTGCCAGCAGCTTAGGTCCTAACTATGGCTACACCTTC. It specifies CASSLGPNYGYTF. Combining the CDR3 with reference TRBV11-3 and TRBJ1-2 gives the whole variable domain EAGVVQSPRYKIIEKKQPVAFWCNPISGHNTLYWYLQNLGQGPELLIRYENEEAVDDSQLPKDRFSAERLKGVDSTLKIQPAELGDSAVYLCASSLGPNYGYTFGSGTRLTVV.